The 17 T cell receptor beta chains given below trace back to one sample, sequenced in a study of cytomegalovirus exposure and HLA in healthy donors. With 60 Vbeta and 13 Jbeta primers, the PCR was carried out. Produced via immunoSEQ multiplex PCR; TCRdb's table is partial and in-frame only. This sample yields about 130,000 clones, of which 75% to 85% are seen a single time; 7.5% to 9.5% belongs to the top ten. Sequenced material: PBMCs. These receptor sequences come from a man younger than 40 in good health and CMV-seropositive.

This chain uses TRBV27 with TRBJ1-2, with D perhaps matching TRBD1 (6 bases). V was cut by 5 bases and J by 3 bases, with 19 bases left in between. The CDR3 sequence is 16 residues long. CDR1 and CDR2 (germline): MNHEY, SMNVEV (reference sequence). The CDR3 sequence: CASSQQGASLYYGYTF. CDR3 DNA sequence: TGTGCCAGCAGTCAACAGGGAGCCTCACTTTACTATGGCTACACCTTC.

V is TRBV7-9 and J is TRBJ2-7; 11 bases map to TRBD2. V trimming: 1 base; J trimming: 3 bases; junction bases outside the gene matches: 8. The CDR3 contains 17 residues. In germline, CDR1 is SEHNR, CDR2 FQNEAQ (reference sequence). CDR3 loop: CASSLGLAGGRIYEQYF. CDR3 bases: TGTGCCAGCAGCTTAGGGCTAGCGGGGGGCCGAATCTACGAGCAGTACTTC.

The V gene is TRBV6-5, the J gene TRBJ2-1; 7 bases are shared with TRBD1. The CDR3 runs 15 residues. V lost 2 bases, J lost 9 bases, and 10 bases stayed unmatched. Germline lookup yields CDR1 MNHEY and CDR2 SVGAGI. CDR3 in amino acids: CASSYVAGGISEQFF. CDR3 nucleotide sequence: TGTGCCAGCAGTTACGTGGCAGGGGGTATCAGTGAGCAGTTCTTC.

The genes are TRBV27 and TRBJ1-2, with D maybe TRBD1 (5 bases). V lost 3 bases and J lost 7, with 15 bases in between. The CDR3 runs to 14 residues. Germline CDR1 and CDR2: MNHEY and SMNVEV (reference sequence). The CDR3, as DNA: TGTGCCAGCAGTTTGACGTCCAGGGTCACTGGCTACACCTTC. This encodes CASSLTSRVTGYTF.

The V call is TRBV10-3, the J call TRBJ1-1, with 9 bases that match TRBD1. This CDR3 has 21 residues. Germline V gives CDR1 ENHRY, CDR2 SYGVKD. With 2 bases clipped from V and 5 bases from J, the junction kept 24 bases outside the gene matches. CDR3 amino acids: CAISERFRGGRQGEVETEAFF. CDR3 bases: TGTGCCATCAGTGAGAGGTTTCGTGGCGGGAGACAGGGGGAGGTAGAAACTGAAGCTTTCTTT.

The rearrangement links TRBV6-1 to TRBJ2-6; possible D gene TRBD1, 6 bases. V was clipped by 2 bases and J by 0 bases, with 11 bases between them. Germline CDR1 reads MNHNS; CDR2 reads SASEGT. The CDR3 sequence is 17 residues long. CDR3: CASSELGARSGANVLTF. Here the CDR3 DNA reads TGTGCCAGCAGTGAATTGGGGGCTCGCTCTGGGGCCAACGTCCTGACTTTC.

The rearrangement uses TRBV30 and TRBJ1-5, with unresolved D. CDR3 length equals 14 residues. V dropped 6 bases and J dropped 0 bases, with 12 bases sitting between them. The germline gives CDR1 GTSNPN, CDR2 SVGIG (reference sequence). As DNA, the CDR3 is TGTGCCTGTTCGGAGGGCTATAGCAATCAGCCCCAGCATTTT. This translates into CACSEGYSNQPQHF.

V gene TRBV6-5 combines with J gene TRBJ1-1; 10 bases line up with TRBD1. Losses at the gene ends were 2 bases for V and 5 bases for J; bases not matched to a gene: 2. The CDR3 extends over 14 amino acids. Per the germline V gene, CDR1 is MNHEY and CDR2 is SVGAGI. In DNA, the CDR3 is TGTGCCAGCAGTTACGGGACAGGGGTTACTGAAGCTTTCTTT. This codes for CASSYGTGVTEAFF.

The chain recombines TRBV7-2 with TRBJ1-6, with no clear D. CDR3 length: 12 residues. Between the trimmed V and J ends, which lost 5 bases and 16 bases, there was a span of 15 bases. Germline loops: CDR1 SGHTA, CDR2 FQGNSA. The CDR3 sequence: CASSLTAKSLHF. The CDR3, as DNA: TGTGCCAGCAGCCTCACCGCCAAGAGTCTCCACTTT.

This clone came up a few times. The CDR3 DNA reads as TGTGCCAGTAGTATGAGCGGGGGACCCTACAATGAGCAGTTCTTC. It specifies CASSMSGGPYNEQFF. The chain uses TRBV19 and TRBJ2-1; the match to TRBD2 covers 8 bases. V dropped 3 bases and J dropped 2; count of bases not matched to a gene: 3. The germline CDR1 and CDR2 sequences are LNHDA and SQIVND (reference sequence). The CDR3 consists of 15 residues. The full variable domain, its missing parts supplied by reference TRBV19 and TRBJ2-1, is DGGITQSPKYLFRKEGQNVTLSCEQNLNHDAMYWYRQDPGQGLRLIYYSQIVNDFQKGDIAEGYSVSREKKESFPLTVTSAQKNPTAFYLCASSMSGGPYNEQFFGPGTRLTVL.

The chain uses TRBV30 and TRBJ2-5, with a possible D match to TRBD1 (5 bases). Germline V gives CDR1 GTSNPN, CDR2 SVGIG (reference sequence). The CDR3 spans 14 residues. V was trimmed by 2 bases and J by 2 bases, leaving 12 bases between them. The CDR3 region has the DNA TGTGCCTGGAGTTTATGGGGCCCGCAAGAGACCCAGTACTTC. As protein: CAWSLWGPQETQYF.

The V gene is TRBV12-5, the J gene TRBJ2-3, with D possibly TRBD1 on 6 matching bases. The CDR3 sequence is 17 residues long. Germline V gene sequence: CDR1 LGHNT, CDR2 FRNRAP. Trimming took 0 bases from V and 8 from J, leaving 21 bases between them. The CDR3 region has the DNA TGTGCTAGTGGTTTGGTATCCGGGACACCCCGAGGAGGTACGCAGTATTTT. Protein product: CASGLVSGTPRGGTQYF.

This rearrangement joins TRBV10-3 to TRBJ1-6, with 9 positions matching TRBD1. The CDR3 totals 15 residues. From germline, CDR1 is ENHRY and CDR2 SYGVKD. The J segment lost 14 bases and the V segment lost 4 bases, leaving 12 bases of the junction unmatched. This CDR3 reads CAISGSGTGKVALHF. Here the CDR3 DNA reads TGTGCCATCAGTGGCTCCGGGACAGGGAAAGTTGCCCTCCACTTT.

The chain employs TRBV9 and TRBJ2-3; TRBD1 might be the D (7 bases). From germline, CDR1 is SGDLS and CDR2 YYNGEE. V was pared by 3 bases and J by 1 base, with 21 bases between. The length of the CDR3 is 18 residues. For the CDR3, the DNA is TGTGCCAGCAGCGCCCCGACAGGGAGGCGGTTTGGCACAGATACGCAGTATTTT. Amino acids: CASSAPTGRRFGTDTQYF.

The chain has TRBV11-3 and TRBJ1-1; TRBD1 agrees at 11 bases. In germline, CDR1 is SGHNT, CDR2 YENEEA. V trimming: 5 bases; J trimming: 3 bases; junction bases outside the gene matches: 11. This CDR3 spans 17 amino acids. CDR3 bases: TGTGCCAGCAGCCCAGAAAGGACAGGGGGCAGGTACACTGAAGCTTTCTTT. It codes for CASSPERTGGRYTEAFF. The entire variable domain, with the rest obtained from reference TRBV11-3 and TRBJ1-1, is as follows: EAGVVQSPRYKIIEKKQPVAFWCNPISGHNTLYWYLQNLGQGPELLIRYENEEAVDDSQLPKDRFSAERLKGVDSTLKIQPAELGDSAVYLCASSPERTGGRYTEAFFGQGTRLTVV.

This clone was detected a few times. The chain carries TRBV6-5 and TRBJ1-2; 9 bases are a match to TRBD1. The V segment lost 4 bases and the J segment 7 bases; nucleotides outside the gene matches: 7. Germline CDR1 is MNHEY and CDR2 is SVGAGI. This CDR3 spans 14 amino acids. The CDR3 here is CASSFLDRGGGYTF. CDR3 DNA: TGTGCCAGCAGTTTCTTAGACAGGGGGGGTGGCTACACCTTC.

The chain carries TRBV9 and TRBJ2-7; D not certain. V lost 8 bases to trimming and J lost 0 bases, with 6 bases between them. The CDR3 extends over 11 amino acids. The germline V gene encodes CDR1 SGDLS and CDR2 YYNGEE. CDR3: CASSFSYEQYF. The CDR3 DNA is TGTGCCAGTTCCTTCTCCTACGAGCAGTACTTC.